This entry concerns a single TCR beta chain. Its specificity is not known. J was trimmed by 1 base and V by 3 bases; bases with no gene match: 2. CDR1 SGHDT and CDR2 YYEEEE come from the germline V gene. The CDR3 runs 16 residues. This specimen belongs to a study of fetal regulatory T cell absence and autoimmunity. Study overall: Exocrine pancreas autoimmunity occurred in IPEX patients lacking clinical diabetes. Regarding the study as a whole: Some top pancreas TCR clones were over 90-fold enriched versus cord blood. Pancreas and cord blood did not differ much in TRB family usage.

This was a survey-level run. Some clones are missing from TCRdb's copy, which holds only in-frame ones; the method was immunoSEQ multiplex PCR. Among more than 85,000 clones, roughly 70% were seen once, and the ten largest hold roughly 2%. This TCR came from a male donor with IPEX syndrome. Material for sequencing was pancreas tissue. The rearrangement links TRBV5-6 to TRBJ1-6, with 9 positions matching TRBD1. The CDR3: CASSSGTGSYNSPLHF. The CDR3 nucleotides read TGTGCCAGCAGCTCCGGGACAGGGTCCTATAATTCACCCCTCCACTTT.